Each of the 26 T cell receptor beta chains below was sequenced from the same sample in a study of T cell responses to AZD1222 COVID-19 vaccine. Some clones are missing from TCRdb's copy, which holds only in-frame ones; the method was immunoSEQ multiplex PCR. The table has about 97,000 clones, approximately 90% seen once. This specimen was peripheral blood, taken on day 0 of AZD1222 vaccination. Receptors originate from an adult in good health.

The gene calls are TRBV5-1 and TRBJ2-1; 8 bases map to TRBD2. The germline CDR1 and CDR2 sequences are SGHRS and YFSETQ. There are 14 residues in the CDR3. The junction had 2 bases not matched to a gene; V was cut back by 0 bases and J by 6 bases. CDR3 amino acids: CASSLVAGGNEQFF. The CDR3 nucleotides are TGCGCCAGCAGCTTGGTGGCGGGGGGCAATGAGCAGTTCTTC. Full variable domain (remainder filled in from reference TRBV5-1 and TRBJ2-1): KAGVTQTPRYLIKTRGQQVTLSCSPISGHRSVSWYQQTPGQGLQFLFEYFSETQRNKGNFPGRFSGRQFSNSRSEMNVSTLELGDSALYLCASSLVAGGNEQFFGPGTRLTVL.

J is TRBJ1-2 and V is TRBV7-9; 10 nucleotides align to TRBD1. The germline V gene has CDR1 SEHNR and CDR2 FQNEAQ (reference sequence). The CDR3 is 15 residues long. The J segment lost 2 bases and the V segment lost 4 bases, leaving 4 bases of the junction unmatched. CDR3 nucleotide sequence: TGTGCCAGCAGCTCCCAGACAGGGGGCAACTATGGCTACACCTTC. Its translation is CASSSQTGGNYGYTF.

CDR3 sequence: CASSRRQGLTNTEAFF. CDR3 in DNA: TGTGCCAGCAGCCGTAGACAGGGCTTAACGAACACTGAAGCTTTCTTT. This chain joins TRBV14 and TRBJ1-1, with TRBD1 matching 7 bases. This CDR3 comprises 16 residues. The junction had 9 bases not matched to a gene; V was cut back by 4 bases and J by 1 base. Germline V gives CDR1 SGHDN, CDR2 FVKESK.

V is TRBV3-1 (or the pseudogene TRBV3-2) and J is TRBJ2-1, with D unresolved. CDR3 size: 15 residues. In germline, CDR1 is LGHDT, CDR2 YNNKEL (reference sequence). Trimming removed 6 bases at V and 5 bases at J, with 17 bases between. CDR3 DNA: TGTGCCAGCAGATTCACTGGCGGCTTAAACAATGAGCAGTTCTTC. This translates into CASRFTGGLNNEQFF.

Turning to this clone: The junction and the germline gene differ at one end; a read error may be behind it. The chain has TRBV7-9 and TRBJ1-4; D unclear. CDR3 length equals 13 residues. The germline gives CDR1 SEHNR, CDR2 FQNEAQ (reference sequence). The CDR3 loop is CASSFGRNEKLFF. In DNA, the CDR3 is TGTGCCAGCAGCTTCGGACGGAATGAAAAACTATTTTTT.

The rearrangement joins TRBV5-8 to TRBJ1-5, with D possibly matching TRBD1 (6 bases). CDR3 size: 16 residues. Between the trimmed V and J ends, which lost 5 bases and 0 bases, there was a span of 15 bases. Germline CDR1 reads SGHTS; CDR2 reads YDEGEE. Here the CDR3 DNA reads TGTGCCAGCAGTGAAGGACAGATCTATAGCAATCAGCCCCAGCATTTT. Its translation is CASSEGQIYSNQPQHF.

This chain links TRBV4-2 with TRBJ1-2, with D maybe TRBD1 (6 bases). The germline CDR1 and CDR2 sequences are LGHNA and YNFKEQ. Trimming took 7 bases from V and 9 from J, leaving 21 bases between them. The CDR3 consists of 14 residues. The CDR3 sequence is CASTPRAGEGSYTF. The DNA for the CDR3 is TGTGCCAGCACCCCAAGAGCAGGGGAAGGGAGCTACACCTTC.

This chain links TRBV19 with TRBJ1-5, with D perhaps matching TRBD1 (5 bases). The length of the CDR3 is 15 residues. The ends were cut back, 3 bases at V and 0 bases at J, with 9 bases in the middle. Germline V gene lookup returns CDR1 LNHDA and CDR2 SQIVND (reference sequence). CDR3 in amino acids: CASSILQASNQPQHF. The CDR3 DNA is TGTGCCAGTAGTATTTTACAGGCTAGCAATCAGCCCCAGCATTTT.

This clone was counted once. This chain links TRBV7-2 with TRBJ1-5; D is possibly TRBD1 (6 bases). V was cut by 3 bases and J by 1 base, with 10 bases left in between. CDR1 SGHTA and CDR2 FQGNSA come from the germline V gene. The CDR3 consists of 15 residues. CDR3 DNA: TGTGCCAGCAGCTTTAGCAGGGGAAGCAATCAGCCCCAGCATTTT. Its translation: CASSFSRGSNQPQHF.

The CDR3 here is CASSLNRASGNTIYF. Here the CDR3 DNA reads TGTGCCAGCAGCTTGAACAGGGCCTCAGGAAACACCATATATTTT. J is TRBJ1-3 and V is TRBV5-5; D may be TRBD1 (6 bases). The CDR3 loop spans 15 amino acids. Trimming removed 1 base from V and 4 bases from J, with 12 bases in between. Germline V gives CDR1 SGHKS, CDR2 YYEKEE (reference sequence).

This clone was seen just once. The chain has TRBV28 and TRBJ1-2, with unresolved D. The V gene's germline CDR1 is MDHEN and CDR2 SYDVKM. CDR3 length: 14 amino acids. The V and J ends lost 6 bases and 6 bases respectively, with 17 bases between them. CDR3 protein: CASRKSPDFHGYTF. Here the CDR3 DNA reads TGTGCCAGCAGGAAAAGCCCGGATTTTCATGGCTACACCTTC.

The chain combines TRBV30 with TRBJ2-3; D unclear. Germline V gene sequence: CDR1 GTSNPN, CDR2 SVGIG (reference sequence). The ends were cut back, 3 bases at V and 3 bases at J, with 10 bases in the middle. The CDR3 covers 13 residues. The CDR3 coding sequence is TGTGCCTGGAGCCTTAGTACAACAGATACGCAGTATTTT. It encodes CAWSLSTTDTQYF.

The chain joins TRBV2 to TRBJ2-4, with D hard to call. Germline V CDR1 and CDR2: SNHLY, FYNNEI. The germline V and J ends were trimmed by 6 bases and 1 base, with 7 bases remaining between them. The CDR3 is 13 residues long. CDR3 protein: CASRGWAKNIQYF. The CDR3 DNA reads as TGTGCCAGCAGAGGGTGGGCCAAAAACATTCAGTACTTC.

This clone was observed once. The V gene is TRBV30, the J gene TRBJ1-2; perhaps TRBD1 as D (5 bases). Trimming took off 5 bases at V and 4 bases at J, with 17 bases between the two ends. The CDR3 covers 14 residues. The V gene's germline CDR1 is GTSNPN and CDR2 SVGIG (reference sequence). CDR3 DNA: TGTGCCTGGGGGATGGGGGTTCTGTCCTATGGCTACACCTTC. Translating it yields CAWGMGVLSYGYTF.

This clone was found once. The J gene is TRBJ1-6, the V gene TRBV7-2; D is perhaps TRBD1 (5 bases). The CDR3 consists of 13 residues. Trimming removed 5 bases from V and 6 bases from J, with 8 bases in between. In germline, CDR1 is SGHTA, CDR2 FQGNSA. The CDR3 is CASSGGVNSPLHF. The CDR3 bases are TGTGCCAGCAGCGGGGGTGTTAATTCACCCCTCCACTTT.

This clone has just one count. V and J are TRBV2 and TRBJ1-2, with 10 bases aligning to TRBD1. CDR1 is SNHLY and CDR2 is FYNNEI in the germline V gene. The CDR3 is made up of 15 amino acids. Germline trimming cut 4 bases from V and 8 bases from J; bases unmatched to any gene: 10. This chain's CDR3 is CASSGDRGAKSGYTF. The CDR3 DNA reads TGTGCCAGCAGTGGGGACAGGGGCGCTAAAAGCGGCTACACCTTC.

This clone has only one observation. This chain connects TRBV19 to TRBJ2-2; TRBD2 might be the D (6 bases). Per the germline V gene, CDR1 is LNHDA and CDR2 is SQIVND (reference sequence). The CDR3 consists of 13 residues. The V gene lost 8 bases and the J gene lost 4 bases, with 11 bases spanning the gap. CDR3 protein: CASAGRVTGELFF. CDR3 coding DNA: TGTGCCAGTGCGGGGCGGGTCACCGGGGAGCTGTTTTTT.

V gene TRBV18 combines with J gene TRBJ1-1, with a weak D call TRBD1 (5 bases). Germline CDR1 reads KGHSH; CDR2 reads LQKENI. The CDR3 sequence is 14 residues long. Trimming took 1 base from V and 6 from J, leaving 12 bases between them. The CDR3 reads CASSPQTTGSEAFF. Written as DNA, the CDR3 is TGTGCCAGCTCACCACAAACTACAGGCTCTGAAGCTTTCTTT.

As DNA, the CDR3 is TGTGCCAGCAGCTTAGGATTTGTGGGAACAGATACGCAGTATTTT. The encoded protein is CASSLGFVGTDTQYF. The rearrangement uses TRBV11-2 and TRBJ2-3; D is uncertain. Germline V gene lookup returns CDR1 SGHAT and CDR2 FQNNGV. CDR3 length: 15 amino acids. V gave up 1 base and J gave up 3 bases, with 11 bases separating them.

The chain combines TRBV4-1 with TRBJ1-2; tentatively, D is TRBD1 (5 bases). This CDR3 region has 15 residues. The germline gives CDR1 MGHRA, CDR2 YSYEKL. Trimming stripped 3 bases from V and 1 base from J, with 12 bases between. The CDR3 is CASSQLWGDNYGYTF. CDR3 nucleotides: TGCGCCAGCAGCCAGCTGTGGGGCGATAACTATGGCTACACCTTC.

This chain links TRBV11-2 with TRBJ2-7, with 7 bases identical to TRBD2. The germline gives CDR1 SGHAT, CDR2 FQNNGV. V lost 6 bases and J lost 5; bases outside the gene matches: 13. The length of the CDR3 is 15 residues. The chain's CDR3 is CASRTRGDYHHEQYF. For the CDR3, the DNA is TGTGCCAGCAGAACTCGCGGGGACTACCACCACGAGCAGTACTTC.

This chain links TRBV2 with TRBJ2-3, with 11 bases that match TRBD2. The V gene end was trimmed by 3 bases and the J gene end by 1 base; junction bases not matched to a gene: 6. This CDR3 has 17 residues. Looked up from germline, CDR1 is SNHLY and CDR2 is FYNNEI. The DNA for the CDR3 is TGTGCCAGCAGTGACCCCGGGACTAGCGGCCGCACAGATACGCAGTATTTT. It codes for CASSDPGTSGRTDTQYF.

This clone was seen just once. This chain connects TRBV4-3 to TRBJ2-3, with D tentatively TRBD2 (6 bases). This CDR3 region has 15 residues. In germline, CDR1 is LGHNA, CDR2 YSLEER. V was pared by 0 bases and J by 3 bases, with 10 bases between. This CDR3 is CASSQEGRLTDTQYF. The DNA of the CDR3 is TGCGCCAGCAGCCAAGAAGGGAGGTTGACAGATACGCAGTATTTT.

About this clone itself: Other nucleotide sequences in the sample specify the same CDR3. V usage is TRBV7-2 and J usage is TRBJ2-5; D remains unclear. CDR3 size: 13 residues. The ends were cut back, 0 bases at V and 4 bases at J, with 6 bases in the middle. Germline-derived CDR1 and CDR2 are SGHTA and FQGNSA. In nucleotides, the CDR3 is TGTGCCAGCAGCTTAGCTTTGGGAGAGACCCAGTACTTC. The encoded protein is CASSLALGETQYF.

The chain has TRBV30 and TRBJ1-1; the match to TRBD1 covers 10 bases. Germline CDR1 reads GTSNPN; CDR2 reads SVGIG (reference sequence). The junction had 10 bases not matched to a gene; V was cut back by 6 bases and J by 3 bases. The length of the CDR3 is 15 residues. The CDR3 here is CACRMGTGVYTEAFF. The CDR3 DNA reads TGTGCCTGCAGGATGGGGACAGGGGTGTACACTGAAGCTTTCTTT. The whole variable domain, filled in from reference TRBV30 and TRBJ1-1, reads SQTIHQWPATLVQPVGSPLSLECTVEGTSNPNLYWYRQAAGRGLQLLFYSVGIGQISSEVPQNLSASRPQDRQFILSSKKLLLSDSGFYLCACRMGTGVYTEAFFGQGTRLTVV.

This clone occurred once. The CDR3 reads CASSEGRSSGNTIYF. CDR3 bases: TGTGCCAGCAGTGAGGGCAGGAGCTCTGGAAACACCATATATTTT. V usage is TRBV2 and J usage is TRBJ1-3, with no clear D. V lost 3 bases and J 0 bases, leaving 9 bases between the germline ends. The CDR3 consists of 15 residues. Germline V gene lookup returns CDR1 SNHLY and CDR2 FYNNEI.